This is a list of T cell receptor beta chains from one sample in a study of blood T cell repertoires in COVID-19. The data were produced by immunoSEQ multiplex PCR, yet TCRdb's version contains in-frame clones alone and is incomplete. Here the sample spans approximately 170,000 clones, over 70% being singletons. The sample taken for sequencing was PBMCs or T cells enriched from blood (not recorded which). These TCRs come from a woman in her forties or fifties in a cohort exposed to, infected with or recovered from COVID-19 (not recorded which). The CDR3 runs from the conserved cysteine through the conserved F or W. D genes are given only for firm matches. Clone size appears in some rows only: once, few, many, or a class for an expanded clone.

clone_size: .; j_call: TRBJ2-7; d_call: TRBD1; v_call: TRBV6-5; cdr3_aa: CASTIGQGDYEQYF; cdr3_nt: TGTGCCAGCACTATAGGACAGGGAGACTACGAGCAGTACTTC
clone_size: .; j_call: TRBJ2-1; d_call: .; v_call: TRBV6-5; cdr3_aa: CASSYGESTGEQFF; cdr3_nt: TGTGCCAGCAGTTACGGAGAGAGTACCGGTGAGCAGTTCTTC
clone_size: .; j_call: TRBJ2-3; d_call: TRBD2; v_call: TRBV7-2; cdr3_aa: CASSPIAGSTDTQYF; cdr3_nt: TGTGCCAGCAGCCCCATAGCGGGGAGCACAGATACGCAGTATTTT
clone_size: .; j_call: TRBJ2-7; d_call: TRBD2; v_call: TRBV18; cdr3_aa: CASSPRRESPYEQYF; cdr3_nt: TGTGCCAGCTCACCACGGCGGGAGTCCCCCTACGAGCAGTACTTC
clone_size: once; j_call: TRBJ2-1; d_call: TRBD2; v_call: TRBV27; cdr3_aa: CASSLSSTSGFNEQFF; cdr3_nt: TGTGCCAGCAGTTTATCGTCGACTAGCGGGTTTAATGAGCAGTTCTTC
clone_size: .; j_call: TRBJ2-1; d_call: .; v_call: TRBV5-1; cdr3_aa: CASSLDERLHNEQFF; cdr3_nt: TGCGCCAGCAGCTTGGATGAGCGGCTCCACAATGAGCAGTTCTTC
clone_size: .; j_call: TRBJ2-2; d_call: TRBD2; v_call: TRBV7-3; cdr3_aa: CASSLSPAGGPLSTGELFF; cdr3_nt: TGTGCCAGCAGCTTAAGCCCAGCGGGAGGGCCTCTGAGCACCGGGGAGCTGTTTTTT
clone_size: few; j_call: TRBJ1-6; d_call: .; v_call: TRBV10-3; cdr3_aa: CAISEGQGQNNSPLHF; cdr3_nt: TGTGCCATCAGCGAAGGCCAGGGCCAGAATAATTCACCCCTCCACTTT
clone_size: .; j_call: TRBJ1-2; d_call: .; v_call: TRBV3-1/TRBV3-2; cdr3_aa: CASSRRGPQISNYGYTF; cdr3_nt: TGTGCCAGCAGCCGCAGGGGCCCACAAATTTCTAACTATGGCTACACCTTC
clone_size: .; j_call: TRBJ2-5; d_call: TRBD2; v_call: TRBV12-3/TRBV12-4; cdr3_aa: CASSFGGGQYF; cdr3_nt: TGTGCCAGCAGTTTCGGGGGAGGGCAGTACTTC
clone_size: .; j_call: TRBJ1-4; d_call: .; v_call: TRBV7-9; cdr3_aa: CASSLVEVPEKLFF; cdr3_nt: TGTGCCAGCAGCTTAGTGGAGGTCCCCGAAAAACTGTTTTTT
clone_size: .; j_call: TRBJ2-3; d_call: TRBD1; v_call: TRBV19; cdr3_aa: CASSPGQATDTQYF; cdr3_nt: TGTGCCAGTAGCCCGGGACAGGCCACAGATACGCAGTATTTT
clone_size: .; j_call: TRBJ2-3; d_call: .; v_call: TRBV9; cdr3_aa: CASSPRVGGGASDTQYF; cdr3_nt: TGTGCCAGCAGCCCCAGGGTCGGGGGAGGAGCCTCAGATACGCAGTATTTT
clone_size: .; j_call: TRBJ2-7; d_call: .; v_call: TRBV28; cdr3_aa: CASSEGGEYEQYF; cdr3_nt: TGTGCCAGCAGTGAGGGAGGCGAATACGAGCAGTACTTC
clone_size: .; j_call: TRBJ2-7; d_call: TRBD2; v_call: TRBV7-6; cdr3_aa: CASSLGAAGGTYEQYF; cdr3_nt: TGTGCCAGCAGCTTAGGGGCAGCGGGGGGAACCTACGAGCAGTACTTC
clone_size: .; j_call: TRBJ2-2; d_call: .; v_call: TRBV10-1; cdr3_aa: CASSLGADTGELFF; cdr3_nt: TGCGCCAGCAGTCTAGGGGCAGACACCGGGGAGCTGTTTTTT
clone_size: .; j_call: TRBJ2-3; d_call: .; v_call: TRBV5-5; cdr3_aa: CASSLESFTDQDTQYF; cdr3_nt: TGTGCCAGCAGCTTGGAGAGCTTTACAGATCAAGATACGCAGTATTTT